This entry is about one T cell receptor beta chain. No antigen is known for it. This specimen comes from a study of long-term antiretroviral therapy in people with HIV. Overall study findings and caveats: Diversity increased after ART yet remained lower than in transplant donor controls.

This CDR3 region has 15 residues. Germline-derived CDR1 and CDR2 are LNHNV and YYDKDF (reference sequence). With 4 bases removed from V and 5 bases from J, the gap between germline ends came to 17 bases. Samples were assayed with immunoSEQ v3.0 at survey level. Here immunoSEQ multiplex PCR was the method, and the copy in TCRdb shows in-frame clones only, minus some. The sample gives 20,000 to 25,000 clones, 75% to 90% of which show up once; around 9% is in the top ten. The TCR comes from a woman aged 40 to 50 with HIV. The material was unsorted PBMCs, obtained 1.2 years after starting antiretroviral therapy. The chain is built from TRBV15 and TRBJ1-2; weak D call: TRBD1 (5 bases). The CDR3 loop reads CATSMSRAMSYGYTF. CDR3 in DNA: TGTGCCACCAGCATGTCCAGGGCAATGAGTTATGGCTACACCTTC.